The 15 T cell receptor beta chains presented below share a single source sample, sequenced in a study of beta chain features in type 1 diabetes. Since all of the isolated RNA was reverse transcribed, expressed TCRB transcripts were what got sequenced. Clones were read by immunoSEQ multiplex PCR, and TCRdb kept only the in-frame ones, dropping some. The sample records around 300,000 clones, 8% to 13% being singletons. Sequenced: naive CD4+ T cells from blood. Every receptor here comes from a woman younger than 45 in good health.

V is TRBV29-1 and J is TRBJ2-1, with 7 bases identical to TRBD1. V lost 3 bases to trimming and J lost 15 bases; unmatched junction nucleotides: 14. Germline CDR1 SQVTM, CDR2 ANQGSEA. The CDR3 runs to 13 residues. In nucleotides, the CDR3 is TGCAGCGTTGATTACGGGACAGCCCAAGGATTGTTCTTC. Amino acids: CSVDYGTAQGLFF.

This clone was seen a few times. CDR3 in amino acids: CASSFRQGAGEKLFF. The CDR3, as DNA: TGTGCCAGCAGTTTTCGCCAGGGGGCAGGAGAAAAACTGTTTTTT. The chain is built from TRBV28 and TRBJ1-4; 8 nucleotides match TRBD1. V lost 3 bases, J lost 8 bases, and 8 bases stayed unmatched. The CDR3 is made up of 15 amino acids. Germline-derived CDR1 and CDR2 are MDHEN and SYDVKM.

In its sample, this clone was seen a few times. The J gene is TRBJ2-1, the V gene TRBV6-6; tentatively, D is TRBD1 (6 bases). Germline-derived CDR1 and CDR2 are MNHNY and SVGAGI (reference sequence). The CDR3 covers 16 residues. V was clipped by 2 bases and J by 4 bases, with 15 bases between them. CDR3: CASSYGTGPVYNEQFF. CDR3 nucleotide sequence: TGTGCCAGCAGTTACGGTACAGGGCCGGTTTACAATGAGCAGTTCTTC.

This clone was observed a handful of times. V usage is TRBV7-8 and J usage is TRBJ2-7; D is perhaps TRBD1 (6 bases). Trimming shortened V by 5 bases and J by 1 base, and 18 bases separated the two germline ends. In germline, CDR1 is SGHVS, CDR2 FQNEAQ. This CDR3 region has 16 residues. CDR3 residues: CASSHQQGPDSYEQYF. DNA for the CDR3: TGTGCCAGCAGCCATCAACAGGGTCCCGATTCCTACGAGCAGTACTTC.

In this sample, this clone turned up a few times. The V call is TRBV29-1, the J call TRBJ1-1, with D uncertain. The CDR3 consists of 13 residues. V was shortened by 7 bases and J by 0 bases, with 12 bases between the two germline ends. Per germline, CDR1 SQVTM and CDR2 ANQGSEA. CDR3 in amino acids: CSARIAMNTEAFF. The CDR3 DNA follows: TGCAGCGCCCGGATAGCCATGAACACTGAAGCTTTCTTT.

The chain couples TRBV2 to TRBJ2-7; D unresolved. Looked up from germline, CDR1 is SNHLY and CDR2 is FYNNEI. Trimming took 7 bases from V and 6 from J, leaving 16 bases between them. The CDR3 totals 13 residues. This chain's CDR3 is CASTVSGVGEQYF. CDR3 bases: TGTGCCAGCACGGTCTCGGGTGTTGGCGAGCAGTACTTC.

The genes are TRBV6-5 and TRBJ2-1; 12 bases fit TRBD1. With V trimmed by 10 bases and J by 9 bases, 7 bases remained unmatched. CDR1 and CDR2 from the germline V gene are MNHEY and SVGAGI. The CDR3 is 13 residues long. CDR3 in amino acids: CATSGTGGSEQFF. The CDR3 coding sequence is TGTGCCACTTCCGGGACAGGGGGCAGTGAGCAGTTCTTC.

This clone was counted a few times. The chain links TRBV2 to TRBJ2-3; perhaps TRBD1 as D (6 bases). Trimming took 4 bases from V and 0 from J, leaving 11 bases between them. This CDR3 spans 15 amino acids. Germline assignment: CDR1 SNHLY and CDR2 FYNNEI. CDR3 nucleotides: TGTGCCAGCAGTGGGATCAGGGGAAGCACAGATACGCAGTATTTT. It codes for CASSGIRGSTDTQYF.

V usage is TRBV4-2 and J usage is TRBJ1-3, with 10 bases matching TRBD1. This CDR3 spans 16 amino acids. The V segment lost 1 base and the J segment 6 bases; nucleotides outside the gene matches: 6. Germline V gene data show CDR1 as LGHNA and CDR2 as YNFKEQ. This chain's CDR3 is CASSQAPGTGANTIYF. The CDR3 coding sequence is TGTGCCAGCAGCCAAGCCCCCGGGACAGGGGCAAACACCATATATTTT.

The DNA for the CDR3 is TGTGCCAGCAGCTTAGTGGGTCTAGCGGGAGCCGGGGAGCTGTTTTTT. Protein product: CASSLVGLAGAGELFF. This chain links TRBV11-2 with TRBJ2-2; 10 positions match TRBD2. The V gene end was trimmed by 1 base and the J gene end by 6 bases; junction bases not matched to a gene: 5. Germline V gene data show CDR1 as SGHAT and CDR2 as FQNNGV. The length of the CDR3 is 16 residues. The full variable domain, rest sourced from reference TRBV11-2 and TRBJ2-2, is EAGVAQSPRYKIIEKRQSVAFWCNPISGHATLYWYQQILGQGPKLLIQFQNNGVVDDSQLPKDRFSAERLKGVDSTLKIQPAKLEDSAVYLCASSLVGLAGAGELFFGEGSRLTVL.

The V call is TRBV13, the J call TRBJ2-7; 9 positions match TRBD2. Germline CDR1 is PRHDT and CDR2 is FYEKMQ (reference sequence). Unmatched junction bases numbered 5, after V lost 2 bases and J lost 3 bases. The CDR3 sequence is 15 residues long. The CDR3 DNA reads as TGTGCCAGCAGCTTATTCTCTAGCGGGATCTACGAGCAGTACTTC. It yields the protein CASSLFSSGIYEQYF.

This chain uses TRBV7-3 with TRBJ2-3; 10 bases line up with TRBD1. Germline CDR1 reads SGHTA; CDR2 reads FQGTGA. This CDR3 has 15 amino acids. The junction had 2 bases not matched to a gene; V was cut back by 1 base and J by 4 bases. As DNA, the CDR3 is TGTGCCAGCAGCTTAATGGGACAGGGGCCAGATACGCAGTATTTT. Its translation is CASSLMGQGPDTQYF.

The chain links TRBV9 to TRBJ2-6; perhaps TRBD2 as D (7 bases). Trimming removed 0 bases from V and 2 bases from J, with 12 bases in between. The CDR3 contains 17 residues. Germline lookup yields CDR1 SGDLS and CDR2 YYNGEE. The CDR3 is CASSVVGGGAGANVLTF. CDR3 sequence (DNA): TGTGCCAGCAGCGTAGTGGGAGGGGGAGCTGGGGCCAACGTCCTGACTTTC. Together with reference TRBV9 and TRBJ2-6, the CDR3 gives the full variable domain: DSGVTQTPKHLITATGQRVTLRCSPRSGDLSVYWYQQSLDQGLQFLIQYYNGEERAKGNILERFSAQQFPDLHSELNLSSLELGDSALYFCASSVVGGGAGANVLTFGAGSRLTVL.

This clone was seen only a few times. The J gene is TRBJ1-1, the V gene TRBV30; 11 nucleotides line up with TRBD1. V gave up 5 bases and J gave up 4 bases; unmatched junction bases: 9. The CDR3 runs 15 residues. The germline CDR1 and CDR2 sequences are GTSNPN and SVGIG (reference sequence). CDR3 in DNA: TGTGCCTGGGAACTCACCGGGACAGGGGGCACTGAAGCTTTCTTT. Translating gives CAWELTGTGGTEAFF. Combining the CDR3 with reference TRBV30 and TRBJ1-1 gives the whole variable domain SQTIHQWPATLVQPVGSPLSLECTVEGTSNPNLYWYRQAAGRGLQLLFYSVGIGQISSEVPQNLSASRPQDRQFILSSKKLLLSDSGFYLCAWELTGTGGTEAFFGQGTRLTVV.

The gene calls are TRBV7-2 and TRBJ2-5, with D perhaps TRBD2 (6 bases). The CDR3 contains 14 residues. From germline, CDR1 is SGHTA and CDR2 FQGNSA. V lost 6 bases to trimming and J lost 5 bases, with 16 bases between them. CDR3 nucleotides: TGTGCCAGCAGTCGGGAGCCAGCTTTTGAGACCCAGTACTTC. This translates into CASSREPAFETQYF.